This T cell receptor beta chain appears in the sequencing data of a study of OX40 agonist ivuxolimab in advanced cancers. Sequenced by immunoSEQ multiplex PCR; TCRdb stores in-frame clones only, minus some. The sample yields 65,000 or so clones, approximately 86% seen once. Germline-derived CDR1 and CDR2 are LNHDA and SQIVND (reference sequence). This CDR3 is built from 15 residues. The V end was cut by 5 bases, the J end by 4 bases, with 17 bases between. The source is an adult with an advanced solid tumor such as melanoma, head and neck, liver or kidney cancer. The specimen was CD4+ or CD8+ T cells sorted from blood, collected in a trial of the OX40 agonist ivuxolimab. The rearrangement uses TRBV19 and TRBJ1-2; D uncertain. The DNA for the CDR3 is TGTGCCAGTAGTCCCCGTTCGGGCAGTAGCTATGGCTACACCTTC. Amino acids: CASSPRSGSSYGYTF.